This T cell receptor beta chain was documented in a study of shared clonotypes between healthy human individuals. As regards this clone: What it recognizes is unknown.

Overall study results and limits: A generally larger estimated richness was seen in naive subsets than in memory subsets.

The ends were cut back, 1 base at V and 3 bases at J, with 9 bases in the middle. Germline V gene sequence: CDR1 LGHNA, CDR2 YSLEER. This CDR3 contains 14 residues. An even split of each subset's genomic DNA across several immunoSEQ plates was performed. The repertoire was sequenced with immunoSEQ multiplex PCR; TCRdb's copy has only in-frame clones and lacks some. Of under 2,500,000 clones listed, approximately 94% were seen once; the top ten hold around 0.13%. This chain joins TRBV4-3 and TRBJ1-2, with D perhaps matching TRBD1 (6 bases). This clonotype was sampled from a young man in good health. Sequencing used naive CD4+ T cells sorted from blood. Indicated subset: CD45RA+ positively selected. The CDR3 region is CASSQGTEYYGYTF. CDR3 bases: TGCGCCAGCAGCCAAGGGACAGAATACTATGGCTACACCTTC.